These 18 T cell receptor beta chains were all obtained from the same sample, sequenced in a study of blood T cell repertoires in COVID-19. Clones were read by immunoSEQ multiplex PCR, and TCRdb kept only the in-frame ones, dropping some. The repertoire holds over 300,000 clones, with about 91% as singletons. The sequencing input was PBMCs or T cells enriched from blood (not recorded which). Receptor source: a middle-aged woman who had recovered from COVID-19.

CDR3 loop: CASSPGQVSYEQYF. The CDR3 DNA reads TGTGCCAGCAGTCCCGGACAGGTTTCCTACGAGCAGTACTTC. This rearrangement joins TRBV27 to TRBJ2-7; 7 bases are a match to TRBD1. The CDR3 extends over 14 amino acids. Germline assignment: CDR1 MNHEY and CDR2 SMNVEV (reference sequence). Losses at the gene ends were 5 bases for V and 1 base for J; bases not matched to a gene: 5.

The chain uses TRBV27 and TRBJ2-7, with 9 bases aligning to TRBD2. Per the germline V gene, CDR1 is MNHEY and CDR2 is SMNVEV (reference sequence). J gave up 3 bases and V 4 bases, and 1 base lay outside the gene matches. The CDR3 extends over 13 amino acids. The CDR3 is CASSWTSDYEQYF. DNA for the CDR3: TGTGCCAGCAGTTGGACTAGCGACTACGAGCAGTACTTC.

V usage is TRBV6-2 or TRBV6-3 and J usage is TRBJ2-1, with TRBD1 matching 9 bases. The germline V gene has CDR1 MNHEY and CDR2 SVGEGT. The CDR3 totals 15 residues. V lost 6 bases to trimming and J lost 3 bases; unmatched junction nucleotides: 6. The CDR3 bases are TGTGCCAGCAGCACACCGGGACAGGGCTACAATGAGCAGTTCTTC. Protein product: CASSTPGQGYNEQFF.

The V and J genes are TRBV4-2 and TRBJ2-2; the D gene is possibly TRBD2 (6 bases). Per the germline V gene, CDR1 is LGHNA and CDR2 is YNFKEQ. The length of the CDR3 is 15 residues. V shed 1 base and J shed 8 bases, with 14 bases lying between them. CDR3 in DNA: TGTGCCAGCAGCCAAGGAGGGACTTTGGGTGGGGAGCTGTTTTTT. Translating gives CASSQGGTLGGELFF.

V usage is TRBV19 and J usage is TRBJ2-7; TRBD2 aligns across 11 bases. The germline CDR1 and CDR2 sequences are LNHDA and SQIVND (reference sequence). The CDR3 sequence is 16 residues long. The junction had 8 bases not matched to a gene; V was cut back by 5 bases and J by 2 bases. CDR3 bases: TGTGCCAGTAGTGCCTCGACTAGCGGGGTTACCTACGAGCAGTACTTC. Its translation: CASSASTSGVTYEQYF. The full variable domain, in which reference TRBV19 and TRBJ2-7 provide the parts outside the CDR3, is DGGITQSPKYLFRKEGQNVTLSCEQNLNHDAMYWYRQDPGQGLRLIYYSQIVNDFQKGDIAEGYSVSREKKESFPLTVTSAQKNPTAFYLCASSASTSGVTYEQYFGPGTRLTVT.

V is TRBV15 and J is TRBJ2-3; the match to TRBD1 covers 7 bases. The CDR3 is 12 residues long. Trimming took 5 bases from V and 5 from J; bases not matched to a gene: 1. Germline V gives CDR1 LNHNV, CDR2 YYDKDF (reference sequence). CDR3 sequence: CATSPGGDTQYF. The CDR3 DNA reads TGTGCCACCAGCCCAGGGGGAGATACGCAGTATTTT.

This sequence joins TRBV21-1 and TRBJ2-5; the table names TRBD2, a call not compared with the DNA. TRBV21-1 is reported as a pseudogene. This CDR3 region has 16 residues. The CDR3 region is CASTLGWEGGGETQYF. In nucleotides, the CDR3 is TGTGCCAGCACCCTAGGTTGGGAGGGAGGAGGGGAGACCCAGTACTTC.

This chain links TRBV3-1 (or the pseudogene TRBV3-2) with TRBJ2-3; TRBD2 matches at 7 bases. This CDR3 comprises 16 residues. V shed 4 bases and J 4 bases; nucleotides not matched to a gene: 11. Germline CDR1 reads LGHDT; CDR2 reads YNNKEL (reference sequence). In DNA, the CDR3 is TGTGCCAGCAGCCCCCGACGCGGGAGCCAGTCAGATACGCAGTATTTT. The encoded protein is CASSPRRGSQSDTQYF.

The V call is TRBV20-1, the J call TRBJ1-6; D not certain. V gave up 8 bases and J gave up 12 bases, with 8 bases separating them. The germline V gene has CDR1 DFQATT and CDR2 SNEGSKA (reference sequence). The length of the CDR3 is 9 residues. The CDR3 region is CSPPGPLHF. DNA for the CDR3: TGCAGTCCGCCGGGACCCCTCCACTTT.

The V gene is TRBV10-2, the J gene TRBJ1-4; 12 positions match TRBD1. The CDR3 loop spans 14 amino acids. CDR1 and CDR2 (germline): WSHSY, SAAADI. V dropped 6 bases and J dropped 7; count of bases not matched to a gene: 3. The DNA of the CDR3 is TGCGCCAGCAGAGGGACAGGGGGCTTTGAAAAACTGTTTTTT. Its translation: CASRGTGGFEKLFF.

The V and J genes are TRBV6-2 or TRBV6-3 and TRBJ1-1; no reliable D call. This CDR3 is built from 13 residues. V was shortened by 3 bases and J by 2 bases, with 7 bases between the two germline ends. Germline V gives CDR1 MNHEY, CDR2 SVGEGT. CDR3 DNA: TGTGCCAGCAGTTATTGGGCTAACACTGAAGCTTTCTTT. Protein product: CASSYWANTEAFF.

This clone was picked up one time. The chain is built from TRBV25-1 and TRBJ2-5; 7 nucleotides line up with TRBD2. The V gene's germline CDR1 is MGHDK and CDR2 SYGVNS. V lost 1 base and J lost 4; bases outside the gene matches: 9. This CDR3 is 16 amino acids long. The CDR3 is CASSEWEGRGTETQYF. The CDR3 bases are TGTGCCAGCAGTGAATGGGAGGGGAGAGGCACAGAGACCCAGTACTTC.

This clone was counted a few times. The genes are TRBV27 and TRBJ2-2; D unclear. The germline gives CDR1 MNHEY, CDR2 SMNVEV (reference sequence). The V and J ends lost 5 bases and 8 bases respectively, with 9 bases between them. The CDR3 contains 12 residues. CDR3 nucleotide sequence: TGTGCCAGCAGTCTTCTAACGGGGGAGCTGTTTTTT. Its translation is CASSLLTGELFF.

This chain joins TRBV5-1 and TRBJ1-1; the D is unclear. V gave up 0 bases and J gave up 0 bases, with 6 bases separating them. Germline V lookup: CDR1 SGHRS, CDR2 YFSETQ. CDR3 length equals 14 residues. The CDR3 region is CASSLEQMNTEAFF. In nucleotides, the CDR3 is TGCGCCAGCAGCTTGGAGCAAATGAACACTGAAGCTTTCTTT.

The rearrangement links TRBV6-2 or TRBV6-3 to TRBJ2-4; 7 bases align to TRBD1. Germline lookup yields CDR1 MNHEY and CDR2 SVGEGT. J lost 6 bases, V lost 6 bases, and 11 bases had no gene match. This CDR3 has 15 amino acids. CDR3 nucleotides: TGTGCCAGCAGCCGCCCGCCTGACAGGGTAAACATTCAGTACTTC. Protein product: CASSRPPDRVNIQYF.

V and J are TRBV5-1 and TRBJ2-5; unclear D gene. Germline CDR1 is SGHRS and CDR2 is YFSETQ. V was trimmed by 4 bases and J by 5 bases, leaving 9 bases between them. This CDR3 has 12 amino acids. For the CDR3, the DNA is TGCGCCAGCAGCGATAGTTTTGAGACCCAGTACTTC. Its translation: CASSDSFETQYF.

The rearrangement links TRBV12-3 or TRBV12-4 to TRBJ2-1, with unresolved D. V lost 5 bases to trimming and J lost 6 bases, with 11 bases between them. The CDR3 is made up of 13 amino acids. Here the CDR3 DNA reads TGTGCCAGCAGTAAGGAGACCCGCAATGAGCAGTTCTTC. The encoded protein is CASSKETRNEQFF.

The chain recombines TRBV10-3 with TRBJ2-1; D is undetermined. The ends were cut back, 2 bases at V and 7 bases at J, with 9 bases in the middle. The CDR3 loop spans 13 amino acids. Germline assignment: CDR1 ENHRY and CDR2 SYGVKD. CDR3 residues: CAISEVATNEQFF. In nucleotides, the CDR3 is TGTGCCATCAGTGAGGTGGCAACGAATGAGCAGTTCTTC.